Only a few counts were recorded for the clone carrying this T cell receptor (beta chain). The data belong to a study of blood T cell repertoires in COVID-19. Study-level information: Donors in the United States, Italy and Spain gave samples during acute or convalescent COVID-19. T cells, B-cell-depleted T cells, or PBMCs supplied cDNA or gDNA.

The germline gives CDR1 MNHEY, CDR2 SVGAGI. The CDR3 has 14 amino acids. V was clipped by 8 bases and J by 5 bases; unmatched bases: 6. The assay was immunoSEQ multiplex PCR, and TCRdb's table has in-frame clones only and misses some. The sample has 70,000 to 95,000 clones, about 80% seen once. The chain employs TRBV6-5 and TRBJ2-3; 11 nucleotides align to TRBD2. Material: peripheral blood. This TCR came from a middle-aged woman with active or convalescent COVID-19. The CDR3 reads CASGSGGALDTQYF. For the CDR3, the DNA is TGTGCCAGCGGTAGCGGGGGGGCCCTAGATACGCAGTATTTT.